The 14 T cell receptor beta chains below come from one sample, sequenced in a study of T cells in Graves' hyperthyroidism and ophthalmopathy. From RNA transcripts, TCR beta CDR3 regions were amplified. Primed by the HTBI set, a first-round RT-PCR was run on the TCR CDR3. Each CDR3 protein is one row after TCRdb ran MiXCR on the multiplex PCR reads. Of approximately 300,000 distinct CDR3 sequences listed, more than 15% were seen once; the top ten hold over 45%. The material sequenced was blood. The origin of the receptors is a woman aged 60-75 years with Graves' ophthalmopathy.

As regards this clonotype: This may be a read error: a much more frequent sequence differs by one nucleotide. V usage is TRBV28 and J usage is TRBJ1-2; no clear D gene. CDR1 and CDR2 from the germline V gene are MDHEN and SYDVKM. This CDR3 region has 16 residues. CDR3 nucleotides: TGTGCCGGCAGTTTAGGTTTGGGCCAGAGCTACTATGGCTACACCTTC. Translation gives CAGSLGLGQSYYGYTF.

This clonotype has ten or more counts. The CDR3, as DNA: TGTGCCAGCAGTTTGGACAGGGGGCATCTGAACACTGAAGCTTTCTTT. Protein: CASSLDRGHLNTEAFF. This sequence joins TRBV12-3 or TRBV12-4 and TRBJ1-1; 11 positions match TRBD1. Trimming removed 3 bases from V and 0 bases from J; junction bases left unmatched: 3. The CDR3 loop spans 16 amino acids.

The chain carries TRBV4-2 and TRBJ2-1; TRBD2 matches at 7 bases. This CDR3 is built from 23 residues. V shed 1 base and J 2 bases; nucleotides not matched to a gene: 26. Per germline, CDR1 LGHNA and CDR2 YNFKEQ. The CDR3 protein is CASSQGIPPRRLLLAPTYNEQFF. CDR3 DNA: TGTGCCAGCAGCCAAGGAATACCCCCACGCAGATTGCTACTAGCGCCGACCTACAATGAGCAGTTCTTC.

This clonotype was found many times. The chain couples TRBV28 to TRBJ2-5; 9 nucleotides line up with TRBD1. Germline V gives CDR1 MDHEN, CDR2 SYDVKM. The CDR3 is 14 residues long. V dropped 5 bases and J dropped 4; count of bases not matched to a gene: 5. The CDR3 protein is CASSPGQGPETQYF. The CDR3 nucleotides are TGTGCCAGCAGTCCCGGACAGGGGCCAGAGACCCAGTACTTC.

This clonotype showed up many times. J is TRBJ2-1 and V is TRBV5-1; the D is unclear. This CDR3 contains 15 residues. V was trimmed by 0 bases and J by 7 bases, leaving 14 bases between them. Germline lookup yields CDR1 SGHRS and CDR2 YFSETQ. This chain's CDR3 is CASSLAADSGNEQFF. CDR3 in DNA: TGCGCCAGCAGCTTGGCGGCAGACTCCGGAAATGAGCAGTTCTTC.

This clonotype was counted ten times or more. The chain has TRBV12-3 or TRBV12-4 and TRBJ1-5; D is perhaps TRBD1 (5 bases). The CDR3 is 13 residues long. V was cut by 7 bases and J by 4 bases, with 11 bases left in between. CDR3 protein: CASTHGGNQPQHF. The CDR3 coding sequence is TGTGCCAGCACCCACGGGGGGAATCAGCCCCAGCATTTT.

This clonotype was seen at least ten times. This chain connects TRBV20-1 to TRBJ2-2, with D hard to call. The length of the CDR3 is 17 residues. The ends were cut back, 2 bases at V and 4 bases at J, with 20 bases in the middle. Germline V gene sequence: CDR1 DFQATT, CDR2 SNEGSKA (reference sequence). The CDR3 DNA follows: TGCAGTGCTAGATCAGGTGGCCGCGTCAGGCGCACCGGGGAGCTGTTTTTT. Encoded protein: CSARSGGRVRRTGELFF.

The chain links TRBV19 to TRBJ2-7; D ambiguous. This CDR3 spans 15 amino acids. Germline loops: CDR1 LNHDA, CDR2 SQIVND (reference sequence). V was clipped by 4 bases and J by 2 bases, with 15 bases between them. CDR3 sequence: CASSNLRKIPYEQYF. CDR3 bases: TGTGCCAGTAGTAATCTAAGAAAGATCCCCTACGAGCAGTACTTC. The full variable domain, its missing parts supplied by reference TRBV19 and TRBJ2-7, is DGGITQSPKYLFRKEGQNVTLSCEQNLNHDAMYWYRQDPGQGLRLIYYSQIVNDFQKGDIAEGYSVSREKKESFPLTVTSAQKNPTAFYLCASSNLRKIPYEQYFGPGTRLTVT.

Many counts were recorded for this clonotype. The rearrangement links TRBV6-1 to TRBJ2-3; tentatively, D is TRBD2 (6 bases). The V gene's germline CDR1 is MNHNS and CDR2 SASEGT. V was cut by 6 bases and J by 2 bases, with 18 bases left in between. The CDR3 covers 16 residues. The CDR3 coding sequence is TGTGCCAGCAGACTATTATACGGGGGACCCACAGATACGCAGTATTTT. As protein: CASRLLYGGPTDTQYF.

This clonotype was observed at least ten times. The chain links TRBV28 to TRBJ1-5; 8 nucleotides match TRBD1. CDR3 length: 16 residues. Germline V CDR1 and CDR2: MDHEN, SYDVKM. V lost 6 bases to trimming and J lost 0 bases; unmatched junction nucleotides: 7. The CDR3 DNA reads TGTGCCAGCAGCCCGGGGACAGGTTTTAGCAATCAGCCCCAGCATTTT. It is translated as CASSPGTGFSNQPQHF.

This clonotype has ten or more counts. The chain joins TRBV7-2 to TRBJ1-6; the match to TRBD1 covers 10 bases. Per germline, CDR1 SGHTA and CDR2 FQGNSA. The V and J ends lost 1 base and 8 bases, in that order; junction bases with no gene match: 2. The CDR3 length is 15 residues. The CDR3 loop is CASSLGGQGYSPLHF. The CDR3 DNA reads TGTGCCAGCAGCTTAGGGGGACAGGGGTATTCACCCCTCCACTTT. The entire variable domain, with the rest obtained from reference TRBV7-2 and TRBJ1-6, is as follows: GAGVSQSPSNKVTEKGKDVELRCDPISGHTALYWYRQSLGQGLEFLIYFQGNSAPDKSGLPSDRFSAERTGGSVSTLTIQRTQQEDSAVYLCASSLGGQGYSPLHFGNGTRLTVT.

Only a few counts were recorded for this clonotype. The chain has TRBV7-2 and TRBJ2-7, with 10 bases fitting TRBD1. V lost 8 bases to trimming and J lost 6 bases; unmatched junction nucleotides: 13. This CDR3 is 15 amino acids long. CDR1 and CDR2 from the germline V gene are SGHTA and FQGNSA. CDR3 coding DNA: TGTGCCAGCTCACGTGGGGGACAGGGGTTCAGCGAGCAGTACTTC. As protein: CASSRGGQGFSEQYF.

The sample holds a few counts of this clonotype. This CDR3 reads CASSRVQNNSPLHF. The CDR3 DNA reads TGTGCCAGCAGCCGGGTACAGAATAATTCACCCCTCCACTTT. This chain links TRBV3-1 with TRBJ1-6, with D unresolved. The CDR3 has 14 residues. CDR1 is LGHDT and CDR2 is YNNKEL in the germline V gene (reference sequence). V shed 4 bases and J shed 5 bases, with 9 bases lying between them.

At least ten counts were recorded for this clonotype. The chain carries TRBV5-1 and TRBJ1-1; D is undetermined. This CDR3 is 19 amino acids long. The V and J ends lost 0 bases and 0 bases respectively, with 21 bases between them. From germline, CDR1 is SGHRS and CDR2 YFSETQ. CDR3 DNA sequence: TGCGCCAGCAGCTTGGTCCCAAAACTAAGCGATCCCATGAACACTGAAGCTTTCTTT. This gives the protein CASSLVPKLSDPMNTEAFF. Full variable domain (missing parts from reference TRBV5-1 and TRBJ1-1): KAGVTQTPRYLIKTRGQQVTLSCSPISGHRSVSWYQQTPGQGLQFLFEYFSETQRNKGNFPGRFSGRQFSNSRSEMNVSTLELGDSALYLCASSLVPKLSDPMNTEAFFGQGTRLTVV.